Reported below is one TCR beta chain. Its target is not known. The data were taken from a study of OX40 agonist ivuxolimab in advanced cancers. Study in general: Three dose-escalation patients had partial responses: one with hepatocellular carcinoma and two with cutaneous melanoma. The study, taken as a whole, reports: In the 0.1 to 3.0 mg/kg range, CD4+ and CD8+ blood T cells had expanded clonally by week 6.

The cohort excluded patients with autoimmune disease history or systemic immunosuppression. Libraries were prepared by immunoSEQ multiplex PCR; TCRdb keeps only in-frame clonotypes and omits some of them. The sample consists of tens of thousands of clones, around 84% of them appearing once. Germline values: CDR1 SNHLY, CDR2 FYNNEI. The CDR3 loop spans 15 amino acids. Trimming left V 0 bases short and J 5 bases short, with 11 bases between. The specimen was CD4+ or CD8+ T cells sorted from blood, collected in a trial of the OX40 agonist ivuxolimab. This TCR came from an adult with an advanced solid tumor such as melanoma, head and neck, liver or kidney cancer. The V gene is TRBV2, the J gene TRBJ1-5; tentatively, D is TRBD1 (5 bases). The CDR3 nucleotides are TGTGCCAGCAGTGAAGCGCAGGCAGGGTATCAGCCCCAGCATTTT. Translation gives CASSEAQAGYQPQHF. Full variable domain (remainder filled in from reference TRBV2 and TRBJ1-5): EPEVTQTPSHQVTQMGQEVILRCVPISNHLYFYWYRQILGQKVEFLVSFYNNEISEKSEIFDDQFSVERPDGSNFTLKIRSTKLEDSAMYFCASSEAQAGYQPQHFGDGTRLSIL.